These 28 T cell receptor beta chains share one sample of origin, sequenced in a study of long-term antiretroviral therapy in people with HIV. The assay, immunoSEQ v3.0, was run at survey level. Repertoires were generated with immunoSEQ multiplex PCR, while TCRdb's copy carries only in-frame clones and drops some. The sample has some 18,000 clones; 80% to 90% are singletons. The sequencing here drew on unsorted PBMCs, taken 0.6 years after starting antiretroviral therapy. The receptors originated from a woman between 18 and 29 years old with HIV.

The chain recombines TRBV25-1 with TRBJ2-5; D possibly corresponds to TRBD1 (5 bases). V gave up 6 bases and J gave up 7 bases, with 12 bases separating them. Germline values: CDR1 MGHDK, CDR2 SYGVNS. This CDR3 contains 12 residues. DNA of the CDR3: TGTGCCAGCAGCGTGGGGCCAGGGACCCAGTACTTC. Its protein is CASSVGPGTQYF.

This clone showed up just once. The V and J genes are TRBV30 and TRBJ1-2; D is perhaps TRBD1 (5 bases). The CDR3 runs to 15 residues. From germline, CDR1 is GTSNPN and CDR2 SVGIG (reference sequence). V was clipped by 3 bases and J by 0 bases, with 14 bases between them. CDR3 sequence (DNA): TGTGCCTGGAGGGTACTTGGGGCTCCTAACTATGGCTACACCTTC. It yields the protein CAWRVLGAPNYGYTF.

The CDR3 here is CASSPTSYEQYF. CDR3 bases: TGTGCCAGCAGTCCTACCTCCTACGAGCAGTACTTC. The rearrangement uses TRBV28 and TRBJ2-7; unclear D gene. This CDR3 is built from 12 residues. CDR1 and CDR2 from the germline V gene are MDHEN and SYDVKM. Deletions cut 5 bases from V and 0 bases from J, with 5 bases between.

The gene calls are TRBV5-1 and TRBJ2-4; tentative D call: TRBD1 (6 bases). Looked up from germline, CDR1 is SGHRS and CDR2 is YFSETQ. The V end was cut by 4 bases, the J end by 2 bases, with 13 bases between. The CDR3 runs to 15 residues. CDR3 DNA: TGCGCCAGCAGCCGAAACAGGGAATCCAAAAACATTCAGTACTTC. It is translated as CASSRNRESKNIQYF. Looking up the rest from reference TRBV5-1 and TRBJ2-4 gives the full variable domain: KAGVTQTPRYLIKTRGQQVTLSCSPISGHRSVSWYQQTPGQGLQFLFEYFSETQRNKGNFPGRFSGRQFSNSRSEMNVSTLELGDSALYLCASSRNRESKNIQYFGAGTRLSVL.

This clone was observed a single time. CDR3 protein: CASSPDSGTQYF. CDR3 DNA: TGTGCCAGCAGCCCCGACTCGGGCACGCAGTATTTT. The chain recombines TRBV7-6 with TRBJ2-3, with D unresolved. Germline V gene sequence: CDR1 SGHVS, CDR2 FNYEAQ. CDR3 length equals 12 residues. Between the trimmed V and J ends, which lost 5 bases and 9 bases, there was a span of 12 bases.

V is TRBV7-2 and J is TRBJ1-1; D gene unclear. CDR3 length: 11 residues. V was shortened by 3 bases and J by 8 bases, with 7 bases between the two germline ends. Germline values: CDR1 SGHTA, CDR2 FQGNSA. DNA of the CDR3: TGTGCCAGCAGCTTTTTCCTCGAAGCTTTCTTT. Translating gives CASSFFLEAFF.

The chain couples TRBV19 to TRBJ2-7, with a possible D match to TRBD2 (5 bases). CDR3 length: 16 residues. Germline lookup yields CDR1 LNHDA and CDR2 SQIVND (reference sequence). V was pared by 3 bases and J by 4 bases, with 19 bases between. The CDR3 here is CASSMRIGNLGYEQYF. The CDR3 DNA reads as TGTGCCAGTAGTATGAGGATCGGGAACTTAGGTTACGAGCAGTACTTC.

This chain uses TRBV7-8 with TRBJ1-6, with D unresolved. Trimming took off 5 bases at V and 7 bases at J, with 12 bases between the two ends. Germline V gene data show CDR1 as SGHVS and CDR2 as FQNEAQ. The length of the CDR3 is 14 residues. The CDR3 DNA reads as TGTGCCAGCAGCATCAGAATTCCGAATTCACCCCTCCACTTT. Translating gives CASSIRIPNSPLHF.

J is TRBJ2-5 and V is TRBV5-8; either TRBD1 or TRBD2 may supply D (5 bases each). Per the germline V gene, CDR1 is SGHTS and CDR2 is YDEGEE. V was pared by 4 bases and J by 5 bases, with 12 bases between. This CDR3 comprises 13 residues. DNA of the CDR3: TGTGCCAGCAGCCCACAGTGGGGGGAGACCCAGTACTTC. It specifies CASSPQWGETQYF.

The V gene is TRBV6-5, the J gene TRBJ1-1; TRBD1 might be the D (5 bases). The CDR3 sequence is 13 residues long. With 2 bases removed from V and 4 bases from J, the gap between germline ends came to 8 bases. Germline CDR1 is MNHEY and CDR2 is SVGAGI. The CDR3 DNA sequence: TGTGCCAGCAGTTACCAGGGAGGCACTGAAGCTTTCTTT. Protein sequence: CASSYQGGTEAFF.

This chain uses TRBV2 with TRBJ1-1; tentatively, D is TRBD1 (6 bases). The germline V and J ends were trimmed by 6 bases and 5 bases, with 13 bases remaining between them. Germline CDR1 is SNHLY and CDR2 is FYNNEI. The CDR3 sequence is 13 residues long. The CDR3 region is CASSERQVTEAFF. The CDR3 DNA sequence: TGTGCCAGCAGCGAAAGACAGGTAACTGAAGCTTTCTTT.

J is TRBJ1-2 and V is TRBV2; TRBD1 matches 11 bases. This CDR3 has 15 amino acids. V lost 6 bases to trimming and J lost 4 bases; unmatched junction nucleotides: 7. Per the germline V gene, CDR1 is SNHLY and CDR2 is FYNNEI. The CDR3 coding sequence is TGTGCCAGCAGGAACGCGGGACAGGGGGGCTATGGCTACACCTTC. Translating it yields CASRNAGQGGYGYTF.

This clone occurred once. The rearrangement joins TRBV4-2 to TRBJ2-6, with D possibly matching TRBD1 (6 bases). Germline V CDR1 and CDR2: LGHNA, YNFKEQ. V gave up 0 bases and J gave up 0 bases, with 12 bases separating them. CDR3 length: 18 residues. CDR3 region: CASSQDLTGHSGANVLTF. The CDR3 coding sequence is TGTGCCAGCAGCCAAGACCTAACAGGGCACTCTGGGGCCAACGTCCTGACTTTC.

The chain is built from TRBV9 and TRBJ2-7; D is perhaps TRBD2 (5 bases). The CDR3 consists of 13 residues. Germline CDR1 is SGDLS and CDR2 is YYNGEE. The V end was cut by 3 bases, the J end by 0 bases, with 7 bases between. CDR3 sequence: CASSAGNSYEQYF. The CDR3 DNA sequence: TGTGCCAGCAGCGCGGGAAACTCCTACGAGCAGTACTTC.

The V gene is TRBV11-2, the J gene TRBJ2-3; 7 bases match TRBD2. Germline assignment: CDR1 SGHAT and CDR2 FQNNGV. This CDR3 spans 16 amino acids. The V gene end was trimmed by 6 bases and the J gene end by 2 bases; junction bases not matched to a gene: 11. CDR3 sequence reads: CASSPLSGEYTDTQYF. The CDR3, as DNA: TGTGCCAGCAGTCCCCTCAGCGGGGAATACACAGATACGCAGTATTTT.

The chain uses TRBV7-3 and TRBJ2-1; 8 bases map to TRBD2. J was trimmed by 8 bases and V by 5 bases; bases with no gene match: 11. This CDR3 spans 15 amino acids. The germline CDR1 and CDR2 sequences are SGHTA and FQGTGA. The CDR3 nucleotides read TGTGCCAGCAGCCCCGATTCGGGGGGGGCCGATGAGCAGTTCTTC. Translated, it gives CASSPDSGGADEQFF.

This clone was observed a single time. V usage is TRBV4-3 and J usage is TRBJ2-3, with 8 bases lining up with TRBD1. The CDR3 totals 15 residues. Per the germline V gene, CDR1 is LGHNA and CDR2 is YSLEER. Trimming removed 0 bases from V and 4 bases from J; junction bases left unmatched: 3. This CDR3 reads CASSQDLQGADTQYF. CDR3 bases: TGCGCCAGCAGCCAAGATTTACAGGGGGCAGATACGCAGTATTTT.

In DNA form, the CDR3 reads TGTGCCAGCAGTGACTCGAGTAGCGGGGGGGCCGAGACCCAGTACTTC. Translation: CASSDSSSGGAETQYF. The chain couples TRBV6-4 to TRBJ2-5; 11 bases agree with TRBD2. Trimming cost V 0 bases and J 5 bases; bases outside gene matches: 5. Germline V gives CDR1 MRHNA, CDR2 SNTAGT. The CDR3 is made up of 16 amino acids.

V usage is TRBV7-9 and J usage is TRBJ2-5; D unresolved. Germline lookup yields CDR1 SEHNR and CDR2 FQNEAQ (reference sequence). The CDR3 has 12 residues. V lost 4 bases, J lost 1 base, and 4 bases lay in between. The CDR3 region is CASSSLQETQYF. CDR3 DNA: TGTGCCAGCAGCTCCCTCCAAGAGACCCAGTACTTC.

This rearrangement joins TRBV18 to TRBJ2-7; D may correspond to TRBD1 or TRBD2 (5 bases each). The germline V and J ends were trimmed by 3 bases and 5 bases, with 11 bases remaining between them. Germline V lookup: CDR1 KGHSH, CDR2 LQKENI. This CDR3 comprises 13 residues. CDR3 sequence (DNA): TGTGCCAGCTCACCTAAGGGACCGGACGAGCAGTACTTC. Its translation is CASSPKGPDEQYF.

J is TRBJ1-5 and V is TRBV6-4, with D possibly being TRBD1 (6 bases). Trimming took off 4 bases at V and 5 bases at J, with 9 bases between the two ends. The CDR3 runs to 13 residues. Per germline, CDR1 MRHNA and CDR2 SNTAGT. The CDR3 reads CASSGQADQPQHF. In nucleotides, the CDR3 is TGTGCCAGCAGTGGACAGGCCGATCAGCCCCAGCATTTT.

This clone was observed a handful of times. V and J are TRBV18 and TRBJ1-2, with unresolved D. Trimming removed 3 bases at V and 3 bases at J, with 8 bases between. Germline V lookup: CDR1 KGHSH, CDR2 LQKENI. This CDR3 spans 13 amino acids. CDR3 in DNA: TGTGCCAGCTCACCGGACCGGTACTATGGCTACACCTTC. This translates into CASSPDRYYGYTF.

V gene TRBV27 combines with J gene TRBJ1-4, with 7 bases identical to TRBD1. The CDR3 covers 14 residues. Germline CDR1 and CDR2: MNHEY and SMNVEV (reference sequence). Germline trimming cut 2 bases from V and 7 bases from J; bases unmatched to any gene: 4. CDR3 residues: CASSLRQGGEKLFF. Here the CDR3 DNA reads TGTGCCAGCAGTTTAAGGCAGGGGGGTGAAAAACTGTTTTTT.

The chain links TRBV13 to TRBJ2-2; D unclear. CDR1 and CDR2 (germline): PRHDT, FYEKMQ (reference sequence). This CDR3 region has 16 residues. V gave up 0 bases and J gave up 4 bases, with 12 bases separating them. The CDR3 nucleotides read TGTGCCAGCAGCTTAGGTCGTCGAACTTTCACCGGGGAGCTGTTTTTT. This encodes CASSLGRRTFTGELFF.

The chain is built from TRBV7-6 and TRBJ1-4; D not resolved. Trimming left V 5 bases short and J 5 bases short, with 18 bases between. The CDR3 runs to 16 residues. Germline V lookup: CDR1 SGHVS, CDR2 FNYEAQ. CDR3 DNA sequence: TGTGCCAGCAGCCAAAACGGGCCGCCCGACAATGAAAAACTGTTTTTT. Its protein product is CASSQNGPPDNEKLFF.

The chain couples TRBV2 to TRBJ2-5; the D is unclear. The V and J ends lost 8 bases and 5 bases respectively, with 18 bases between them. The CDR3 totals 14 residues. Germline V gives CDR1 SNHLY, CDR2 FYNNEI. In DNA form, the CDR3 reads TGTGCCAGCTGGGCGCTGCATCTCGGGGAGACCCAGTACTTC. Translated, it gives CASWALHLGETQYF.

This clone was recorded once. Written as DNA, the CDR3 is TGTGCCAGCAGCCAGGGGGCCCTCAGCTCCTACGAGCAGTACTTC. Translated: CASSQGALSSYEQYF. V and J are TRBV9 and TRBJ2-7; 8 nucleotides match TRBD1. This CDR3 is 15 amino acids long. Germline CDR1 reads SGDLS; CDR2 reads YYNGEE. V was clipped by 4 bases and J by 0 bases; unmatched bases: 6.

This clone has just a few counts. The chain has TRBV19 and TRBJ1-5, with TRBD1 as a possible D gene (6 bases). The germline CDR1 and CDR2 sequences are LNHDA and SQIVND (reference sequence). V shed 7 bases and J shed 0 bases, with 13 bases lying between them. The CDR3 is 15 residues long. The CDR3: CASTGGQHSNQPQHF. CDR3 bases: TGTGCCAGTACCGGGGGGCAGCATAGCAATCAGCCCCAGCATTTT. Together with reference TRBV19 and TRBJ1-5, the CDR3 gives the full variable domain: DGGITQSPKYLFRKEGQNVTLSCEQNLNHDAMYWYRQDPGQGLRLIYYSQIVNDFQKGDIAEGYSVSREKKESFPLTVTSAQKNPTAFYLCASTGGQHSNQPQHFGDGTRLSIL.